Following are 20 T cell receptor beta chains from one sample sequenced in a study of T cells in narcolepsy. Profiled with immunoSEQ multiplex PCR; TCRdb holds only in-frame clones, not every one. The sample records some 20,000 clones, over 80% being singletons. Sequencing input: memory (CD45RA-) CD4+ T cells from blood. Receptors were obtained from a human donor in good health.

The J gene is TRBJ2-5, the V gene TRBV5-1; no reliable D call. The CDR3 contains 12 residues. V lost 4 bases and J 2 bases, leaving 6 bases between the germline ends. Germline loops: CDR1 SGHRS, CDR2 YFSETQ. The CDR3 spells CASSKAQETQYF. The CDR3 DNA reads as TGCGCCAGCAGCAAAGCGCAAGAGACCCAGTACTTC.

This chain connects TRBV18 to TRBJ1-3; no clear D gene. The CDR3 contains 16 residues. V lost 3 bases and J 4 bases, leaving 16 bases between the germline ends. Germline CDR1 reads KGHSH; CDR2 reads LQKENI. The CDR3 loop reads CASSPNPGGHGNTIYF. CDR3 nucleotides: TGTGCCAGCTCACCGAACCCAGGCGGCCACGGAAACACCATATATTTT.

The CDR3 loop is CASSSGTSYTEAFF. In DNA form, the CDR3 reads TGTGCCAGCAGCTCCGGGACCTCATACACTGAAGCTTTCTTT. The chain couples TRBV6-5 to TRBJ1-1, with a possible D match to TRBD1 (5 bases). CDR1 and CDR2 from the germline V gene are MNHEY and SVGAGI. This CDR3 is 14 amino acids long. Deletions cut 6 bases from V and 3 bases from J, with 14 bases between.

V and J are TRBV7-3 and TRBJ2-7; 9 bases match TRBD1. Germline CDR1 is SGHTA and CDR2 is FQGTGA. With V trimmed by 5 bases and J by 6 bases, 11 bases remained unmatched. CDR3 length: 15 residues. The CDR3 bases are TGTGCCAGCAGCGCCACAGGGGGCCCCCGAGGCGAGCAGTACTTC. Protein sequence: CASSATGGPRGEQYF.

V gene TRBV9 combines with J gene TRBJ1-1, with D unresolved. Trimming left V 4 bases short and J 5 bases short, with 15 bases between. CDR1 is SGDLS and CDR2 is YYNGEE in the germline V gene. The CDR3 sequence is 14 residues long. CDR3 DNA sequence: TGTGCCAGCAGCCCTAGAGGGAGGTTGACTGAAGCTTTCTTT. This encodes CASSPRGRLTEAFF.

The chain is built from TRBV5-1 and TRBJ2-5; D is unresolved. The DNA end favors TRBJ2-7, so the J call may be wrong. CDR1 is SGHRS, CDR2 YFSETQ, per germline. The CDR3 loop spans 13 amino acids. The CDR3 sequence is CASSMARSYEQYF. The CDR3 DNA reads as TGCGCCAGCAGCATGGCGCGTTCCTACGAGCAGTACTTC.

The CDR3 coding sequence is TGTGCCAGCAGCCCGGGGGTGTGGGCGAACACTGAAGCTTTCTTT. Amino acids: CASSPGVWANTEAFF. V gene TRBV5-8 combines with J gene TRBJ1-1; possible D gene TRBD1, 5 bases. The germline V gene has CDR1 SGHTS and CDR2 YDEGEE. With 4 bases removed from V and 1 base from J, the gap between germline ends came to 14 bases. CDR3 length equals 15 residues.

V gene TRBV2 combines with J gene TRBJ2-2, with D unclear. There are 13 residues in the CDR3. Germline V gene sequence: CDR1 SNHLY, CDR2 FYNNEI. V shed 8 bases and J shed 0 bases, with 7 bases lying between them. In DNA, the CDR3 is TGTGCCAGCGGAGCCGCGAACACCGGGGAGCTGTTTTTT. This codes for CASGAANTGELFF.

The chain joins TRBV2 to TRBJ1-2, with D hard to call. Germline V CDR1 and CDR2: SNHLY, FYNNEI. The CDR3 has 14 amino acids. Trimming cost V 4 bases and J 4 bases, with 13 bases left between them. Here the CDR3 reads CASSVTKGSYGYTF. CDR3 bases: TGTGCCAGCAGTGTCACGAAAGGGAGCTATGGCTACACCTTC.

The DNA for the CDR3 is TGTGCCACTGGGGTGGGACAGAGAAATCAGCCCCAGCATTTT. It translates to CATGVGQRNQPQHF. This sequence joins TRBV15 and TRBJ1-5; 7 positions agree with TRBD1. The CDR3 runs 14 residues. Germline loops: CDR1 LNHNV, CDR2 YYDKDF (reference sequence). The ends lost 9 bases at V and 4 bases at J; junction bases unmatched: 9.

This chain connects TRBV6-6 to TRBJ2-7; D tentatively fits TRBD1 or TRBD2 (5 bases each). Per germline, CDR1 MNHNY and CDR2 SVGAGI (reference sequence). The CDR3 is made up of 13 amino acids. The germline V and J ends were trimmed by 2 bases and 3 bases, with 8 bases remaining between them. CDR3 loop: CASSYRGGYEQYF. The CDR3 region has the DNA TGTGCCAGCAGTTACCGTGGGGGCTACGAGCAGTACTTC.

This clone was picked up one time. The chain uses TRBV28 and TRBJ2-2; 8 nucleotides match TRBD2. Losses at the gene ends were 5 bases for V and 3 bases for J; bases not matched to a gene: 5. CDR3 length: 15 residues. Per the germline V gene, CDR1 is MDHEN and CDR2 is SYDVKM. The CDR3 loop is CASSGGLVDTGELFF. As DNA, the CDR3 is TGTGCCAGCAGTGGGGGACTAGTAGACACCGGGGAGCTGTTTTTT.

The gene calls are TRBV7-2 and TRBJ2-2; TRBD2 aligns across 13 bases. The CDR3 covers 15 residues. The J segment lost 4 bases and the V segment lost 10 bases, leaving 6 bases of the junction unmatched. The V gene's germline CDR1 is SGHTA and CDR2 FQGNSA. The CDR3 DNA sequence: TGTGCCACCGGACTAGCGGGAGCGGGCACCGGGGAGCTGTTTTTT. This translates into CATGLAGAGTGELFF.

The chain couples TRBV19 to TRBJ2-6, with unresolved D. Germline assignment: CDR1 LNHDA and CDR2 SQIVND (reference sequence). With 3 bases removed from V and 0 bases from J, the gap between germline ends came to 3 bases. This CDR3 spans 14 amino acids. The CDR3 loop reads CASSIVSGANVLTF. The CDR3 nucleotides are TGTGCCAGTAGTATTGTCTCTGGGGCCAACGTCCTGACTTTC. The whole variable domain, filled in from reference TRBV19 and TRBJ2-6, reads DGGITQSPKYLFRKEGQNVTLSCEQNLNHDAMYWYRQDPGQGLRLIYYSQIVNDFQKGDIAEGYSVSREKKESFPLTVTSAQKNPTAFYLCASSIVSGANVLTFGAGSRLTVL.

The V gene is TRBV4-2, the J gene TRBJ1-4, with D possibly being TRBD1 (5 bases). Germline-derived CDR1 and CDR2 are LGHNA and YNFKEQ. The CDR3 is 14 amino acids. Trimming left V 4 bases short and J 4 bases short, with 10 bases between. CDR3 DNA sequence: TGTGCCAGCAGCCGAGACAGTAATAATGAAAAACTGTTTTTT. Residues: CASSRDSNNEKLFF.

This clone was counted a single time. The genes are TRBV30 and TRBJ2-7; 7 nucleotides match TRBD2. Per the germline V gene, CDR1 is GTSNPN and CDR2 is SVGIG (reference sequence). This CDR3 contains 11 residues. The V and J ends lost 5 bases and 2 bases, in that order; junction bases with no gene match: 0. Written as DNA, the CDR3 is TGTGCCTGGGGGAGGGCCTACGAGCAGTACTTC. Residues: CAWGRAYEQYF.

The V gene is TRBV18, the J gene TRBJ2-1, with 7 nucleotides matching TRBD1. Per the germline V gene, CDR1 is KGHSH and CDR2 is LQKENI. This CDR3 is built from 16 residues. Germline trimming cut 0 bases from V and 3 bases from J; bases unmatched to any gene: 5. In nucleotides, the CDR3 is TGTGCCAGCTCACCACCCAGGCAGGGGGTCTACAATGAGCAGTTCTTC. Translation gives CASSPPRQGVYNEQFF.

As DNA, the CDR3 is TGTGCCAGCAGCGAGGCAGGGAGCTCCTATAATTCACCCCTCCACTTT. Translated, it gives CASSEAGSSYNSPLHF. The V and J genes are TRBV5-4 and TRBJ1-6; perhaps TRBD1 as D (5 bases). The germline V gene encodes CDR1 SGHNT and CDR2 YYREEE (reference sequence). V was cut by 4 bases and J by 0 bases, with 11 bases left in between. The CDR3 runs to 16 residues.

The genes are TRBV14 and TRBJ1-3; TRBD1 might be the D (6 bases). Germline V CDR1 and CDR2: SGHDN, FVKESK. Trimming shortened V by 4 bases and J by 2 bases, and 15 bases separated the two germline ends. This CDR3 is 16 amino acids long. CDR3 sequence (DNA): TGTGCCAGCAGCCCCGGGACATCAGTTCCTGGAAACACCATATATTTT. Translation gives CASSPGTSVPGNTIYF. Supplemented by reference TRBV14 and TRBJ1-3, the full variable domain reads EAGVTQFPSHSVIEKGQTVTLRCDPISGHDNLYWYRRVMGKEIKFLLHFVKESKQDESGMPNNRFLAERTGGTYSTLKVQPAELEDSGVYFCASSPGTSVPGNTIYFGEGSWLTVV.

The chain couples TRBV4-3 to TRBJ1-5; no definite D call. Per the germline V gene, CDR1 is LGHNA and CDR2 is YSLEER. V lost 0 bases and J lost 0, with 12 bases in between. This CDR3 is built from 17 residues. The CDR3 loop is CASSQDRRFTSNQPQHF. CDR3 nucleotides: TGCGCCAGCAGCCAAGATCGTAGATTCACTAGCAATCAGCCCCAGCATTTT.